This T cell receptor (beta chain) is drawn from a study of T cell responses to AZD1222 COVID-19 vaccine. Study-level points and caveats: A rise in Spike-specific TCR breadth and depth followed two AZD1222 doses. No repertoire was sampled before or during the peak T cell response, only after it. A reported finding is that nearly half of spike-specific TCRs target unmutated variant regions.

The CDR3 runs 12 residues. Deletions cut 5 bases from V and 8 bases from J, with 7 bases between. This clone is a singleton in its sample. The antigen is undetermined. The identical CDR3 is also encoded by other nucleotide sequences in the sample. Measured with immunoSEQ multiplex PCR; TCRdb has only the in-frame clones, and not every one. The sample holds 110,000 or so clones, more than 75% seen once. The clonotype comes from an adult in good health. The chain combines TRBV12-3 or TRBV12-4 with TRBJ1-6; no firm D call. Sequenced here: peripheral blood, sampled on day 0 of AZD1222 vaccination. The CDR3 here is CASSLNDSPLHF. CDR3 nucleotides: TGTGCCAGCAGTCTTAACGATTCACCCCTCCACTTT.